The 15 T cell receptor beta chains below all came from one sample that was sequenced in a study of blood T cell repertoires in COVID-19. The repertoire was sequenced with immunoSEQ multiplex PCR; TCRdb's copy has only in-frame clones and lacks some. The sample contains 84,000 or so clones, 85% to 95% of which appear only once. Sample: peripheral blood. These receptors originate from a woman aged 55-70 years with active COVID-19.

The chain uses TRBV11-2 and TRBJ2-3; D is undetermined. Looked up from germline, CDR1 is SGHAT and CDR2 is FQNNGV. The CDR3 totals 13 residues. V lost 5 bases, J lost 4 bases, and 10 bases lay in between. The CDR3 DNA reads TGTGCCAGCAGCCCCACTACGGCAGATACGCAGTATTTT. It specifies CASSPTTADTQYF.

The chain has TRBV19 and TRBJ1-1; D ambiguous. The germline CDR1 and CDR2 sequences are LNHDA and SQIVND (reference sequence). V gave up 6 bases and J gave up 6 bases, with 11 bases separating them. This CDR3 is built from 12 residues. Here the CDR3 reads CASRAPGSEAFF. CDR3 DNA: TGTGCCAGTAGGGCCCCCGGGTCTGAAGCTTTCTTT.

V and J are TRBV19 and TRBJ2-5, with 10 bases matching TRBD2. Germline V gives CDR1 LNHDA, CDR2 SQIVND (reference sequence). The CDR3 is 14 residues long. After removal of 5 bases from V and 5 bases from J, the junction contained 5 bases not matched to a gene. The CDR3 is CASSLAGGRETQYF. The CDR3 bases are TGTGCCAGTAGTTTAGCGGGAGGACGGGAGACCCAGTACTTC.

J is TRBJ1-3 and V is TRBV9, with D unresolved. This CDR3 contains 14 residues. Germline-derived CDR1 and CDR2 are SGDLS and YYNGEE. V was shortened by 4 bases and J by 3 bases, with 11 bases between the two germline ends. The CDR3: CASSLTVVGNTIYF. Here the CDR3 DNA reads TGTGCCAGCAGCTTAACAGTAGTTGGAAACACCATATATTTT. Full variable domain (missing parts from reference TRBV9 and TRBJ1-3): DSGVTQTPKHLITATGQRVTLRCSPRSGDLSVYWYQQSLDQGLQFLIQYYNGEERAKGNILERFSAQQFPDLHSELNLSSLELGDSALYFCASSLTVVGNTIYFGEGSWLTVV.

This clone was picked up one time. This chain links TRBV9 with TRBJ2-7, with D tentatively TRBD2 (6 bases). CDR1 SGDLS and CDR2 YYNGEE come from the germline V gene. The V end was cut by 0 bases, the J end by 4 bases, with 14 bases between. There are 15 residues in the CDR3. CDR3 bases: TGTGCCAGCAGCGTAGATGCGGGAACTAGGTACGAGCAGTACTTC. It is translated as CASSVDAGTRYEQYF.

The chain recombines TRBV6-5 with TRBJ1-2; D is uncertain. This CDR3 comprises 13 residues. Germline assignment: CDR1 MNHEY and CDR2 SVGAGI. Trimming pared 0 bases from V and 5 bases from J, leaving 7 bases between. The CDR3 loop reads CASSYSRLYGYTF. CDR3 nucleotide sequence: TGTGCCAGCAGTTACTCGAGGTTGTATGGCTACACCTTC.

This chain links TRBV18 with TRBJ2-1, with TRBD2 identical over 12 bases. CDR3 length: 17 amino acids. Germline CDR1 is KGHSH and CDR2 is LQKENI. After removal of 4 bases from V and 9 bases from J, the junction contained 13 bases not matched to a gene. This chain's CDR3 is CASSHAWGTSGSVEQFF. The CDR3 DNA follows: TGTGCCAGCTCACACGCCTGGGGGACTAGCGGGTCTGTTGAGCAGTTCTTC.

The chain links TRBV19 to TRBJ1-1; 7 bases align to TRBD1. Germline V gene sequence: CDR1 LNHDA, CDR2 SQIVND (reference sequence). Trimming at V came to 4 bases and at J to 4 bases, leaving 21 bases not matched to a gene. The CDR3 is 19 amino acids. CDR3 sequence: CASSSRSGRGAKGGTEAFF. The CDR3 DNA follows: TGTGCCAGTAGTAGCCGCTCTGGCAGGGGGGCAAAAGGGGGCACTGAAGCTTTCTTT.

A single count supports this clone. V and J are TRBV6-5 and TRBJ2-5, with D perhaps TRBD2 (5 bases). The CDR3 is 13 amino acids. The V end was cut by 4 bases, the J end by 5 bases, with 11 bases between. Per the germline V gene, CDR1 is MNHEY and CDR2 is SVGAGI. This CDR3 reads CASSSGVAETQYF. CDR3 DNA sequence: TGTGCCAGCAGTTCCGGGGTTGCGGAGACCCAGTACTTC.

The chain recombines TRBV19 with TRBJ2-2; 7 bases fit TRBD2. The CDR3 consists of 16 residues. Germline assignment: CDR1 LNHDA and CDR2 SQIVND (reference sequence). V was pared by 4 bases and J by 6 bases, with 11 bases of the junction left unmatched. The CDR3 DNA reads as TGTGCCAGTAGTAATGGCCCGGGTCGGGGGGCCGGGGAGCTGTTTTTT. It translates to CASSNGPGRGAGELFF.

This rearrangement joins TRBV28 to TRBJ1-3, with D maybe TRBD1 (5 bases). The CDR3 extends over 16 amino acids. V was trimmed by 3 bases and J by 0 bases, leaving 12 bases between them. Germline CDR1 MDHEN, CDR2 SYDVKM. CDR3 region: CASSLNWGSSGNTIYF. In nucleotides, the CDR3 is TGTGCCAGCAGTTTGAATTGGGGCAGCTCTGGAAACACCATATATTTT.

The rearrangement links TRBV5-1 to TRBJ2-7, with D perhaps matching TRBD1 (7 bases). Between the trimmed V and J ends, which lost 4 bases and 6 bases, there was a span of 17 bases. The V gene's germline CDR1 is SGHRS and CDR2 YFSETQ. This CDR3 contains 14 residues. The CDR3 nucleotides read TGCGCCAGCAGCGTAACAGGGGACTGGGGCGAGCAGTACTTC. This codes for CASSVTGDWGEQYF.

V usage is TRBV9 and J usage is TRBJ2-5; 8 bases align to TRBD1. Germline values: CDR1 SGDLS, CDR2 YYNGEE. The CDR3 consists of 15 residues. Losses at the gene ends were 4 bases for V and 2 bases for J; bases not matched to a gene: 7. CDR3 bases: TGTGCCAGCAGCCCCGCAGGGGGCCTTCAAGAGACCCAGTACTTC. This codes for CASSPAGGLQETQYF.

This chain links TRBV7-9 with TRBJ2-4; a weak D match, TRBD1 (6 bases). The CDR3 consists of 15 residues. Germline V gives CDR1 SEHNR, CDR2 FQNEAQ (reference sequence). Deletions cut 4 bases from V and 0 bases from J, with 10 bases between. CDR3 bases: TGTGCCAGCAGCTGTGGACAGCTAGCCAAAAACATTCAGTACTTC. Amino acids: CASSCGQLAKNIQYF.

V is TRBV7-9 and J is TRBJ2-5; 7 bases fit TRBD2. J lost 0 bases, V lost 4 bases, and 5 bases had no gene match. CDR1 and CDR2 from the germline V gene are SEHNR and FQNEAQ (reference sequence). This CDR3 contains 15 residues. CDR3 region: CASSSTSRNQETQYF. CDR3 DNA sequence: TGTGCCAGCAGCTCGACTAGCCGCAACCAAGAGACCCAGTACTTC. The entire variable domain, with the rest obtained from reference TRBV7-9 and TRBJ2-5, is as follows: DTGVSQNPRHKITKRGQNVTFRCDPISEHNRLYWYRQTLGQGPEFLTYFQNEAQLEKSRLLSDRFSAERPKGSFSTLEIQRTEQGDSAMYLCASSSTSRNQETQYFGPGTRLLVL.